The 3 T cell receptor beta chains reported below all come from one sample, sequenced in a study of T cell repertoires in cytomegalovirus infection. Each CDR3 protein gets one entry after TCRdb re-called the reads with MiXCR. The sample lists more than 75,000 distinct CDR3 sequences; approximately 30% were seen once. The antigens of these receptors remain unknown. The sequencing here drew on CD8+ T cells from cultured PBMCs, taken from culture after CMV antigen stimulation. These receptors were taken from a human donor in good health (CMV status not recorded). Some clones in this sample may be carry-over from other donors' samples.

This chain connects TRBV7-9 to TRBJ2-7; either TRBD1 or TRBD2 may supply D (6 bases each). CDR1 SEHNR and CDR2 FQNEAQ come from the germline V gene (reference sequence). With 2 bases removed from V and 2 bases from J, the gap between germline ends came to 22 bases. CDR3 length: 18 residues. The CDR3 bases are TGTGCCAGCAGCTTACCCCCCGTCCCGGGGGCTTTCCCCTACGAGCAGTACTTC. Protein sequence: CASSLPPVPGAFPYEQYF. Complete variable domain (other parts from reference TRBV7-9 and TRBJ2-7): DTGVSQNPRHKITKRGQNVTFRCDPISEHNRLYWYRQTLGQGPEFLTYFQNEAQLEKSRLLSDRFSAERPKGSFSTLEIQRTEQGDSAMYLCASSLPPVPGAFPYEQYFGPGTRLTVT.

V is TRBV12-3 or TRBV12-4 and J is TRBJ2-2; no clear D. The CDR3 covers 15 residues. Trimming left V 8 bases short and J 6 bases short, with 19 bases between. CDR3: CASQLGWEISGELFF. CDR3 nucleotides: TGTGCCAGCCAACTCGGGTGGGAAATATCCGGGGAGCTGTTTTTT.

Comments on this clonotype: A much larger clone is a single base away; this may be a read error. The chain employs TRBV7-9 and TRBJ1-1; D gene uncertain. The V end lost 3 bases, the J end lost 6 bases, and 5 bases lay between the germline ends. Germline values: CDR1 SEHNR, CDR2 FQNEAQ (reference sequence). The CDR3 runs to 11 residues. DNA for the CDR3: TGTGCCAGCAGCTTTAACCCTGAAGCTTTCTTT. It codes for CASSFNPEAFF.